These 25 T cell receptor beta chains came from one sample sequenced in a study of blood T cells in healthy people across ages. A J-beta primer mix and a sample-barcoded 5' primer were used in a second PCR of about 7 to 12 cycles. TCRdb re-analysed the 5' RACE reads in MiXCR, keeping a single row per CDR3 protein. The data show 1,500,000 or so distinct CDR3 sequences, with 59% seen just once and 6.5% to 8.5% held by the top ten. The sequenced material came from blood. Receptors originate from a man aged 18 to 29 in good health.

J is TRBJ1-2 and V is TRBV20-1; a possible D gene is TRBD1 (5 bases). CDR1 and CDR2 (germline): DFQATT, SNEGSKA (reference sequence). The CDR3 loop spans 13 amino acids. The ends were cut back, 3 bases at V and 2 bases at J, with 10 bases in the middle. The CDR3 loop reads CSASFGGNYGYTF. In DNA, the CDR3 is TGCAGTGCTAGCTTCGGGGGGAACTATGGCTACACCTTC.

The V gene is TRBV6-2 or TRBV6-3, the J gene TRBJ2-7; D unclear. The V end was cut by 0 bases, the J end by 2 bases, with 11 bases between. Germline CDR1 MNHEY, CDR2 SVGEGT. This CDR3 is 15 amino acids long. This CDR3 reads CASSYSLETAYEQYF. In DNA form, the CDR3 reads TGTGCCAGCAGTTACTCGCTGGAGACGGCCTACGAGCAGTACTTC.

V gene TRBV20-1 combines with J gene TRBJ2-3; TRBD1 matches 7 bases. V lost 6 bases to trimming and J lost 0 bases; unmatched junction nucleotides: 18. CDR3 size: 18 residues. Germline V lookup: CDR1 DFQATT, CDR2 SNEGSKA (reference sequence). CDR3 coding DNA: TGCAGTGCACGAGGGGTCTACAGGGGCCCCTTTAGCACAGATACGCAGTATTTT. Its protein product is CSARGVYRGPFSTDTQYF.

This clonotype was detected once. CDR3 sequence (DNA): TGTGCCAGCAGCCCCAGGGGACAGGGGTCCGATACGCAGTATTTT. Translated: CASSPRGQGSDTQYF. The rearrangement links TRBV9 to TRBJ2-3; 10 positions agree with TRBD1. J was trimmed by 6 bases and V by 4 bases; bases with no gene match: 8. Germline CDR1 and CDR2: SGDLS and YYNGEE. The CDR3 has 15 amino acids.

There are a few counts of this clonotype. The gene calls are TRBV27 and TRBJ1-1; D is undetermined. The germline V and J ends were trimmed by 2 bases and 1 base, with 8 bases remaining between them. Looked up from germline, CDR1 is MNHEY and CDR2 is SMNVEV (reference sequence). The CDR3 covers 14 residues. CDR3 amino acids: CASSLTGQNTEAFF. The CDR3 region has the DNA TGTGCCAGCAGTTTAACTGGGCAGAACACTGAAGCTTTCTTT.

The CDR3 coding sequence is TGTGCCAGCAGCTCCATGGCGGGAGGCCACAATGAGCAGTTCTTC. Protein sequence: CASSSMAGGHNEQFF. The chain couples TRBV7-2 to TRBJ2-1, with TRBD2 matching over 8 bases. The CDR3 totals 15 residues. Germline V CDR1 and CDR2: SGHTA, FQGNSA. Germline trimming cut 4 bases from V and 5 bases from J; bases unmatched to any gene: 7.

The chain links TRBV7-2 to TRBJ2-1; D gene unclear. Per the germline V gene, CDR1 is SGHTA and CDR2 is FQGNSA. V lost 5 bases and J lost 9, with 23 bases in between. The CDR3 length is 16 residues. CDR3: CASSPTSGPTKIEQFF. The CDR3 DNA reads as TGTGCCAGCAGCCCGACCTCAGGACCCACCAAAATTGAGCAGTTCTTC.

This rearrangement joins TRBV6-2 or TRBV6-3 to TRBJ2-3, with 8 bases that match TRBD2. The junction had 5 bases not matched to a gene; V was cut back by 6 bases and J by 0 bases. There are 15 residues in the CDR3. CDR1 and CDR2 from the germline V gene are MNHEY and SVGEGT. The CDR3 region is CASSRLARSTDTQYF. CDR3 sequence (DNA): TGTGCCAGCAGCAGACTAGCGAGGAGCACAGATACGCAGTATTTT.

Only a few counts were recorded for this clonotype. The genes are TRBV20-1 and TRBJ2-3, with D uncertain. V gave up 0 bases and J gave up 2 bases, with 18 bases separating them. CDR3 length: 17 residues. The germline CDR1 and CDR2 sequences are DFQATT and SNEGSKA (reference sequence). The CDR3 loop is CSARDPKILMSTDTQYF. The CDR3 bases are TGCAGTGCTAGAGACCCGAAGATCCTCATGTCCACAGATACGCAGTATTTT.

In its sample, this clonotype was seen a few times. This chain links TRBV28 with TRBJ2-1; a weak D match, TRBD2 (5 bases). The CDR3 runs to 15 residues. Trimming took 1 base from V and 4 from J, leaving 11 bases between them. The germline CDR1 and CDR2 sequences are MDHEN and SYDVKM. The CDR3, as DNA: TGTGCCAGCAGTTTATACTCTGGAGGTTACAATGAGCAGTTCTTC. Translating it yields CASSLYSGGYNEQFF.

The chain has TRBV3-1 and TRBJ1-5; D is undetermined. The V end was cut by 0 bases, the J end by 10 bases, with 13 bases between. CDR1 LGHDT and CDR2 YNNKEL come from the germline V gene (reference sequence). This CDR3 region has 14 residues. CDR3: CASSQDQPGLPQHF. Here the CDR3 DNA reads TGTGCCAGCAGCCAAGATCAACCGGGGTTACCCCAGCATTTT.

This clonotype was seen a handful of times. Here the CDR3 reads CASSPGGTTADTQYF. As DNA, the CDR3 is TGCGCCAGCTCCCCTGGGGGGACTACTGCAGATACGCAGTATTTT. This rearrangement joins TRBV5-1 to TRBJ2-3; 7 bases align to TRBD2. The CDR3 loop spans 15 amino acids. Germline CDR1 reads SGHRS; CDR2 reads YFSETQ. Unmatched junction bases numbered 12, after V lost 7 bases and J lost 4 bases.

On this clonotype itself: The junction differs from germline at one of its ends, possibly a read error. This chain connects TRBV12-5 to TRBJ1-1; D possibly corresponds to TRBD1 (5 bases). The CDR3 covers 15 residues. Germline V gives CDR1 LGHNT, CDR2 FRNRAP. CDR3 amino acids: CASGLDGGGDTEAFF. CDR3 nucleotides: TGTGCTAGCGGTTTGGACGGGGGTGGGGACACTGAAGCTTTCTTT.

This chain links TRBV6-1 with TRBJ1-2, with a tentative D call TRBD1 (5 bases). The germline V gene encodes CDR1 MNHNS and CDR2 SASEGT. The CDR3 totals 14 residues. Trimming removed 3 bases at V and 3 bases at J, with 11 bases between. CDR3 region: CASSDSGQDYGYTF. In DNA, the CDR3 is TGTGCCAGCAGTGACAGCGGACAAGACTATGGCTACACCTTC.

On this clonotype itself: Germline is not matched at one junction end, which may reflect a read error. This CDR3 reads CASSEFGYTDAQYF. The CDR3 nucleotides are TGTGCCAGCAGTGAATTTGGTTACACAGATGCGCAGTATTTT. This chain uses TRBV2 with TRBJ2-3; no firm D call. The CDR3 consists of 14 residues. Germline V gene data show CDR1 as SNHLY and CDR2 as FYNNEI.

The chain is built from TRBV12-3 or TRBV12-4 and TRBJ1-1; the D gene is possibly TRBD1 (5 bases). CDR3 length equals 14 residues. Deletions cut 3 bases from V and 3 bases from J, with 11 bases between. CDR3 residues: CASSLAGSDTEAFF. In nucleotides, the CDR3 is TGTGCCAGCAGTTTGGCAGGGTCGGACACTGAAGCTTTCTTT.

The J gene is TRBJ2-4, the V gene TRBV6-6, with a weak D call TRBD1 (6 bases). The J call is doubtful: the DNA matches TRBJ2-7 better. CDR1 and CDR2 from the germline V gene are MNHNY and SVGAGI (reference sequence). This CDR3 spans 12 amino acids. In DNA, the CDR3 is TGTGCCAGCAAAGGGGACAAATACGAGCAGTACTTC. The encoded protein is CASKGDKYEQYF.

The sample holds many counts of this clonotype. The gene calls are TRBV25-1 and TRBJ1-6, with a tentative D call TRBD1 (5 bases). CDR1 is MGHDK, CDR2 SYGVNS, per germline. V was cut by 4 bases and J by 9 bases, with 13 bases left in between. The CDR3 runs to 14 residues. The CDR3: CASSGVGEASPLHF. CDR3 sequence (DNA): TGTGCCAGCAGTGGAGTGGGGGAAGCTTCACCCCTCCACTTT.

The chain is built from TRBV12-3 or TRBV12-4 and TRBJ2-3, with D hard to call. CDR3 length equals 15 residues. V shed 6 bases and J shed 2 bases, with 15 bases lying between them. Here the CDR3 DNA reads TGTGCCAGCAGCCAATATGGGCTATACACAGATACGCAGTATTTT. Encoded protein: CASSQYGLYTDTQYF.

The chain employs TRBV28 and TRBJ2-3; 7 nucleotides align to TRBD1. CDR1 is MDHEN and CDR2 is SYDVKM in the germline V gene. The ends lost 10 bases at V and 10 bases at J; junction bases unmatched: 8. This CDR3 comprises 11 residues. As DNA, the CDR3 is TGTGCCACTCGACAGGGTCTGGCGCAGTATTTT. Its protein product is CATRQGLAQYF.

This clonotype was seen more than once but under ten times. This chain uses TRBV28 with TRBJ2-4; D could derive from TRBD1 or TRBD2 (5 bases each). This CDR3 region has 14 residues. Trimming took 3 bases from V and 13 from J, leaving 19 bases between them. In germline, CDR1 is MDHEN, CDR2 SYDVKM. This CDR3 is CASSFPAPAREQYF. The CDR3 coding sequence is TGTGCCAGCAGTTTTCCCGCCCCGGCCAGGGAGCAGTACTTC.

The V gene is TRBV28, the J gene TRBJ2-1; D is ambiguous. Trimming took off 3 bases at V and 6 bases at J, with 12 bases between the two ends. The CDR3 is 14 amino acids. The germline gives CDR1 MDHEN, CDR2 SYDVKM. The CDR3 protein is CASSFRSNGNEQFF. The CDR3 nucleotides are TGTGCCAGCAGTTTCCGGAGTAACGGCAATGAGCAGTTCTTC.

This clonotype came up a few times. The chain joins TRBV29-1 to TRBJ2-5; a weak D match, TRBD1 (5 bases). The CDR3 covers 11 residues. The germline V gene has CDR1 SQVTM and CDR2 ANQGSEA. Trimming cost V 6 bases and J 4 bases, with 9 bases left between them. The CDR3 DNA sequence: TGCAGCGTCCCCGACAGAGAGACCCAGTACTTC. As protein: CSVPDRETQYF.

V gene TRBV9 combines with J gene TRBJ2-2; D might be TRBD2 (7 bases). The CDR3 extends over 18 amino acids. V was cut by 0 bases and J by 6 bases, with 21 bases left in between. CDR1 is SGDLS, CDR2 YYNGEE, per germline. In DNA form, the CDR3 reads TGTGCCAGCAGCGTAGAGGGGGGAGGGGTCGAACACGCCGGGGAGCTGTTTTTT. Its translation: CASSVEGGGVEHAGELFF.

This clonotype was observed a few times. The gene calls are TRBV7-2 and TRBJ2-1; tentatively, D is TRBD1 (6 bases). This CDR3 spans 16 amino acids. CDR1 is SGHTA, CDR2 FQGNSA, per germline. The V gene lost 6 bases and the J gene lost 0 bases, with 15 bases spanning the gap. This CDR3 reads CASRAPNRASYNEQFF. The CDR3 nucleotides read TGTGCCAGCAGAGCGCCAAACAGGGCCTCCTACAATGAGCAGTTCTTC.